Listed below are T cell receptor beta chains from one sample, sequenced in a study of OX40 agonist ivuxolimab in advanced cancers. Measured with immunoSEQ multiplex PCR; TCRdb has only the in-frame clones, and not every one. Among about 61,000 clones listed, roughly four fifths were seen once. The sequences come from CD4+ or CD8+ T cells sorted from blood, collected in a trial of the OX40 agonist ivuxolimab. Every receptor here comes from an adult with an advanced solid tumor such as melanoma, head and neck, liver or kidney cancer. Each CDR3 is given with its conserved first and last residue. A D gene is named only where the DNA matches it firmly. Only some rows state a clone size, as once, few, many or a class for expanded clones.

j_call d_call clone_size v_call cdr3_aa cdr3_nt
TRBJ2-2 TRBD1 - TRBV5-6 CASSSGDRDTGELFF TGTGCCAGCAGCTCCGGGGACAGGGACACCGGGGAGCTGTTTTTT
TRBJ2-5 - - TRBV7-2 CASSNGVGTQYF TGTGCCAGCAGCAACGGGGTTGGGACCCAGTACTTC
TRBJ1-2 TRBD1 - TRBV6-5 CASRNTGDYGYTF TGTGCCAGCAGGAATACAGGGGACTATGGCTACACCTTC
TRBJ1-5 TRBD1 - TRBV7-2 CASSLHRDRGRGQHF TGTGCCAGCAGCCTACACCGGGACAGGGGTAGAGGCCAGCATTTT
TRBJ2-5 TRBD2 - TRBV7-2 CASRIRLAGSETQYF TGTGCCAGCAGGATTCGACTAGCGGGGTCGGAGACCCAGTACTTC
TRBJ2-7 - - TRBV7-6 CASSLTRGGYYEQYF TGTGCCAGCAGCTTAACCAGGGGGGGGTATTACGAGCAGTACTTC
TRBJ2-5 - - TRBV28 CASSLTGRETQYF TGTGCCAGCAGTTTAACAGGTCGGGAGACCCAGTACTTC
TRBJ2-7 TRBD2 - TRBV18 CASSPPVAGEQYF TGTGCCAGCTCACCACCGGTAGCGGGCGAGCAGTACTTC
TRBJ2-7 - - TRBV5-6 CASRLGAREQYF TGTGCCAGCAGGCTTGGGGCGCGGGAGCAGTACTTC
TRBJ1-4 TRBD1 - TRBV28 CASSLPTGLDEKLFF TGTGCCAGCAGCCTTCCGACAGGGTTGGATGAAAAACTGTTTTTT
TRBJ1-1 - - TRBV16 CASSQSRRTEAFF TGTGCCAGCAGCCAATCGCGGAGGACTGAAGCTTTCTTT
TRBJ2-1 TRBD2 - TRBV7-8 CASSLGSLAESSYNEQFF TGTGCCAGCAGCTTAGGGAGTCTAGCGGAGAGCTCCTACAATGAGCAGTTCTTC
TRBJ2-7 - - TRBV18 CASSGEAYEQYF TGTGCCAGCTCAGGTGAGGCCTACGAGCAGTACTTC
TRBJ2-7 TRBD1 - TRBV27 CASSLSTGGWYEQYF TGTGCCAGCAGTTTATCGACAGGGGGCTGGTACGAGCAGTACTTC
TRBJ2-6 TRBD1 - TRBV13 CASSLEGQGAPGGANVLTF TGTGCCAGCAGCTTAGAGGGACAGGGGGCGCCTGGAGGGGCCAACGTCCTGACTTTC
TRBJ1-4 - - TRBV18 CASSLGNVVEKLFF TGTGCCAGCTCCCTCGGGAATGTGGTTGAAAAACTGTTTTTT
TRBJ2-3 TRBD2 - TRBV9 CASSVASGGVRDTQYF TGTGCCAGCAGCGTAGCTAGCGGGGGGGTCAGGGATACGCAGTATTTT
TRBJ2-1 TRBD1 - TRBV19 CASSVLGTGSYEQFF TGTGCCAGTAGTGTCTTAGGGACAGGGAGCTATGAGCAGTTCTTC
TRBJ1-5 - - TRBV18 CASSPPPGAAAGQPQHF TGTGCCAGCTCACCACCCCCCGGCGCCGCAGCCGGGCAGCCCCAGCATTTT
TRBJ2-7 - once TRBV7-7 CASSSGLSYEQYF TGTGCTAGCAGCTCGGGTCTATCCTACGAGCAGTACTTC
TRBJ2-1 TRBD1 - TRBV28 CASSSAGAGGVNEQFF TGTGCCAGCAGTTCTGCTGGTGCAGGGGGCGTGAATGAGCAGTTCTTC
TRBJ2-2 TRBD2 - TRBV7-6 CASRRTSGTGELFF TGTGCCAGCAGAAGGACTAGCGGTACCGGGGAGCTGTTTTTT
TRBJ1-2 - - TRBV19 CASSWTENSNYGYTF TGTGCCAGTAGTTGGACAGAGAATTCTAACTATGGCTACACCTTC
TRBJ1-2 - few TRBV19 CATRPQFNYGYTF TGTGCCACCCGCCCTCAGTTTAACTATGGCTACACCTTC
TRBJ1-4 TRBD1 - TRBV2 CASSPQGAGEKLFF TGTGCCAGCAGTCCACAGGGGGCCGGGGAAAAACTGTTTTTT
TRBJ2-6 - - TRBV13 CASGRSSGANVLTF TGTGCCAGCGGCCGTAGCTCTGGGGCCAACGTCCTGACTTTC
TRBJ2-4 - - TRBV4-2 CASSRGRAGSSVGIQYF TGTGCCAGCAGCCGAGGCAGGGCGGGATCTTCTGTGGGCATTCAGTACTTC
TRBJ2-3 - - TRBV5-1 CASSLTRGNTDTQYF TGCGCCAGCAGCCTAACTCGGGGGAATACAGATACGCAGTATTTT
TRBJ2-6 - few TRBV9 CASSVARGSGANVLTF TGTGCCAGCAGCGTAGCAAGGGGATCTGGGGCCAACGTCCTGACTTTC
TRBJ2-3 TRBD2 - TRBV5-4 CASSPTSGAQDTQYF TGTGCCAGCAGCCCGACTAGCGGGGCTCAGGATACGCAGTATTTT
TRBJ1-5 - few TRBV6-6 CASSPRGGSNQPQHF TGTGCCAGCAGCCCTAGGGGTGGTAGCAATCAGCCCCAGCATTTT
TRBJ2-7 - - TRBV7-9 CASRDWAAYEQYF TGTGCCAGCAGGGATTGGGCAGCCTACGAGCAGTACTTC
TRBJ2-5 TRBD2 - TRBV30 CAWSRLAGLTGETQYF TGTGCCTGGAGCCGGCTAGCGGGTCTCACGGGGGAGACCCAGTACTTC
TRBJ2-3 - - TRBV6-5 CASSSQGLFDTQYF TGTGCCAGCAGTTCCCAGGGCCTCTTCGATACGCAGTATTTT
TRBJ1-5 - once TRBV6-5 CASRKSGQPQHF TGTGCCAGCAGGAAGAGCGGTCAGCCCCAGCATTTT
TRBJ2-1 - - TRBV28 CASSLRNEQFF TGTGCCAGCAGTTTACGGAATGAGCAGTTCTTC
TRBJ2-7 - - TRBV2 CASSEARYPYEQYF TGTGCCAGCAGTGAAGCCCGGTACCCCTACGAGCAGTACTTC
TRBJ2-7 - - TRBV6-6 CASSPPTGTREQYF TGTGCCAGCAGTCCCCCGACTGGGACACGCGAGCAGTACTTC
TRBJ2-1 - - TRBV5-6 CASSLGRGGYNEQFF TGTGCCAGCAGCTTGGGCAGGGGCGGGTACAATGAGCAGTTCTTC
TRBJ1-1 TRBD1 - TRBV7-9 CASSSWTGAGTFF TGTGCCAGCAGCTCATGGACAGGGGCCGGGACTTTCTTT
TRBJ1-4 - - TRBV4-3 CASSQGPEKLFF TGCGCCAGCAGCCAAGGCCCTGAAAAACTGTTTTTT
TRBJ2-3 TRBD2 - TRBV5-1 CASSSGLAGGQGTDTQYF TGCGCCAGCAGCTCGGGACTAGCGGGGGGGCAAGGCACAGATACGCAGTATTTT
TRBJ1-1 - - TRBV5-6 CASSRNSEAFF TGTGCCAGCAGCCGAAATAGTGAAGCTTTCTTT
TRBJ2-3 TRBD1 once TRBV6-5 CASSSRQGAQYF TGTGCCAGCAGTTCGCGACAGGGAGCGCAGTATTTT
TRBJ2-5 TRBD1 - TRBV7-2 CASSSHPGGETQYF TGTGCCAGCAGCTCCCACCCAGGGGGCGAGACCCAGTACTTC
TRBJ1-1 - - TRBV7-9 CASSLAWRDTEAFF TGTGCCAGCAGCTTAGCCTGGAGGGACACTGAAGCTTTCTTT
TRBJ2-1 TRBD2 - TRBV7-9 CASTRGASGDNEQFF TGTGCCAGCACCCGGGGGGCTAGCGGGGACAATGAGCAGTTCTTC